This TCR beta chain was sequenced for a study of T cells after yellow fever vaccination. The CDR3 consists of 15 residues. Trimming at V came to 3 bases and at J to 0 bases, leaving 5 bases not matched to a gene. The germline gives CDR1 SGHNT, CDR2 YYREEE (reference sequence). This clonotype came up a few times. TCRdb fed the 5' RACE reads into MiXCR, producing one record per CDR3 protein. The sample includes 510,000 or so distinct CDR3 sequences, 15% to 20% of them seen just once. The material was PBMCs, obtained 15 days after the yellow fever booster vaccination. This clonotype was obtained from a man younger than 45 who received the YFV17D yellow fever vaccine. The chain recombines TRBV5-4 with TRBJ2-7; 8 nucleotides line up with TRBD2. The CDR3 nucleotides are TGTGCCAGCAGCTCCATAGCGGGAAGCTCCTACGAGCAGTACTTC. This translates into CASSSIAGSSYEQYF.